This T cell receptor (beta chain) was obtained from a study of T-cell reconstitution after alpha-beta-depleted transplantation in children. Unique molecular identifiers were incorporated during preparation of the TCRbeta library. TCRdb processed the PCR reads anew with MiXCR; each CDR3 protein has one entry. The sample records around 370,000 distinct CDR3 sequences, 10% being singletons. The germline V and J ends were trimmed by 7 bases and 6 bases, with 10 bases remaining between them. The CDR3 runs 12 residues. The germline gives CDR1 MDHEN, CDR2 SYDVKM. Sequenced material: PBMCs from the stem cell graft donor, taken from the stem cell graft. The V gene is TRBV28, the J gene TRBJ2-1, with D possibly being TRBD1 (6 bases). The sequence was collected from a human donor who donated a stem cell graft to a child with acute lymphoblastic leukemia. The DNA of the CDR3 is TGTGCCAGCACAAGCAGGGGCAATGAGCAGTTCTTC. It specifies CASTSRGNEQFF.